The 4 T cell receptor beta chains below all came from one sample that was sequenced in a study of graft-versus-host responses after intestinal transplantation (dated by TCRdb to 2020 to 2023). Their specific antigens are unknown. The library was generated by the immunoSEQ multiplex PCR assay. Not all clones reach the TCRdb copy of this immuneACCESS table, which keeps in-frame sequences only. Checked studies attribute under half of the gap to unresolved V genes and leave the rest unexplained. In this sample the table shows some 90,000 clones, 85% to 95% of which occur a single time. The leading ten clones occupy roughly 0.43% of the sample. What the time point label conveys for this sample: cells obtained before transplantation from donor or recipient. Source: unstimulated CD8+ T cells sorted from spleen or lymph node cells, taken before transplant. These receptor sequences come from a human donor who was the organ donor for an intestinal transplant.

This CDR3 reads CASSGTGNEQFF. CDR3 bases: TGTGCCAGCAGCGGGACAGGGAATGAGCAGTTCTTC. The chain carries TRBV2 and TRBJ2-1; 9 bases agree with TRBD1. Unmatched junction bases numbered 1, after V lost 6 bases and J lost 7 bases. Germline CDR1 SNHLY, CDR2 FYNNEI. This CDR3 region has 12 residues.

This chain connects TRBV4-2 to TRBJ1-2; no clear D gene. Trimming took off 1 base at V and 4 bases at J, with 13 bases between the two ends. Germline lookup yields CDR1 LGHNA and CDR2 YNFKEQ. This CDR3 has 15 amino acids. The CDR3 is CASSQVVGSFYGYTF. In DNA form, the CDR3 reads TGTGCCAGCAGCCAAGTAGTGGGCAGCTTCTATGGCTACACCTTC.

The chain links TRBV7-9 to TRBJ2-7, with TRBD1 matching 9 bases. V dropped 4 bases and J dropped 5; count of bases not matched to a gene: 12. CDR3 size: 16 residues. CDR1 and CDR2 from the germline V gene are SEHNR and FQNEAQ (reference sequence). CDR3 residues: CASSSNRDRVNNEQYF. The CDR3 nucleotides are TGTGCCAGCAGCTCGAACCGGGACAGGGTCAACAACGAGCAGTACTTC.

The chain carries TRBV27 and TRBJ2-1, with a possible D match to TRBD2 (5 bases). The CDR3 has 13 amino acids. The germline CDR1 and CDR2 sequences are MNHEY and SMNVEV (reference sequence). Trimming left V 1 base short and J 6 bases short, with 7 bases between. CDR3 residues: CASSLYEGNEQFF. The CDR3 DNA is TGTGCCAGCAGTTTATACGAGGGCAATGAGCAGTTCTTC.